The 29 T cell receptor beta chains listed next were all sequenced from one sample in a study of shared clonotypes between healthy human individuals. TCRdb's table, derived via immunoSEQ multiplex PCR, lists solely in-frame clones and lacks some. The sample includes 600,000 or so clones, roughly 98% of them seen just once. Naive-designated CD8 cells lacked CD45RO, were positively enriched for CCR7, and omitted terminally differentiated effector memory CD45RA+ cells. Sequenced material: naive CD8+ T cells sorted from blood. The receptor set was obtained from a young man in good health.

J is TRBJ2-2 and V is TRBV12-2; TRBD2, as called in the table, went unchecked against the DNA. TRBV12-2 corresponds to a pseudogene. The CDR3 totals 10 residues. Written as DNA, the CDR3 is TGTGCAAGCCGCTCTGGGGAGCTGTTTTTT. Its protein product is CASRSGELFF.

Only one count was recorded for this clone. The rearrangement links TRBV5-1 to TRBJ2-5, with TRBD2 matching over 11 bases. Trimming at V came to 5 bases and at J to 4 bases, leaving 4 bases not matched to a gene. The CDR3 totals 14 residues. Per the germline V gene, CDR1 is SGHRS and CDR2 is YFSETQ. CDR3 DNA: TGCGCCAGCAGGCTAGCGGGAGGTGGAGAGACCCAGTACTTC. Amino acid sequence: CASRLAGGGETQYF.

This chain links TRBV23-1 with TRBJ2-2; 8 bases fit TRBD2. TRBV23-1 is an ORF, with its function uncertain. J gave up 3 bases and V 4 bases, and 4 bases lay outside the gene matches. The CDR3 runs to 15 residues. The CDR3 bases are TGCGCCAGCAGTCGGATCGGGAGGGACACCGGGGAGCTGTTTTTT. This translates into CASSRIGRDTGELFF.

CDR3 in amino acids: CASSSTGSGEKLFF. The CDR3 nucleotides are TGTGCCAGCAGCTCCACAGGCTCGGGTGAAAAACTGTTTTTT. This chain uses TRBV7-9 with TRBJ1-4; perhaps TRBD1 as D (5 bases). Germline-derived CDR1 and CDR2 are SEHNR and FQNEAQ (reference sequence). CDR3 size: 14 residues. Trimming removed 4 bases from V and 7 bases from J, with 13 bases in between.

This clone has just one count. The chain is built from TRBV7-2 and TRBJ1-1; a possible D gene is TRBD1 (6 bases). CDR3 length equals 14 residues. V shed 3 bases and J shed 5 bases, with 13 bases lying between them. CDR1 and CDR2 (germline): SGHTA, FQGNSA. Written as DNA, the CDR3 is TGTGCCAGCAGCTTCTCCCCCACAGGGACTGAAGCTTTCTTT. Its protein is CASSFSPTGTEAFF. The whole variable domain, filled in from reference TRBV7-2 and TRBJ1-1, reads GAGVSQSPSNKVTEKGKDVELRCDPISGHTALYWYRQSLGQGLEFLIYFQGNSAPDKSGLPSDRFSAERTGGSVSTLTIQRTQQEDSAVYLCASSFSPTGTEAFFGQGTRLTVV.

V and J are TRBV7-3 and TRBJ2-7; possibly TRBD1 for D (6 bases). In germline, CDR1 is SGHTA, CDR2 FQGTGA. CDR3 length: 15 residues. Trimming cost V 0 bases and J 7 bases, with 16 bases left between them. CDR3 protein: CASSLTRQDRVEQYF. For the CDR3, the DNA is TGTGCCAGCAGCTTAACGAGACAGGACCGGGTGGAGCAGTACTTC.

This clone is a singleton in its sample. The genes are TRBV27 and TRBJ2-3; no clear D gene. Trimming cost V 5 bases and J 4 bases, with 10 bases left between them. Germline CDR1 MNHEY, CDR2 SMNVEV (reference sequence). This CDR3 is 13 amino acids long. The CDR3 DNA reads TGTGCCAGCAGTCCGAGGACCCCAGATACGCAGTATTTT. It yields the protein CASSPRTPDTQYF.

V is TRBV28 and J is TRBJ1-5; unclear D gene. CDR1 MDHEN and CDR2 SYDVKM come from the germline V gene. Trimming cost V 4 bases and J 7 bases, with 11 bases left between them. The CDR3 covers 13 residues. CDR3 nucleotides: TGTGCCAGCAGTTCCTCCCAGGTACAGCCCCAGCATTTT. Its translation is CASSSSQVQPQHF. Using reference TRBV28 and TRBJ1-5 for the parts outside the CDR3, the full variable domain is DVKVTQSSRYLVKRTGEKVFLECVQDMDHENMFWYRQDPGLGLRLIYFSYDVKMKEKGDIPEGYSVSREKKERFSLILESASTNQTSMYLCASSSSQVQPQHFGDGTRLSIL.

This clone was seen a single time. The chain combines TRBV7-9 with TRBJ2-7; D is unresolved. Germline V gene sequence: CDR1 SEHNR, CDR2 FQNEAQ (reference sequence). Trimming took off 1 base at V and 6 bases at J, with 16 bases between the two ends. This CDR3 contains 15 residues. This chain's CDR3 is CASSLGHSPFGEQYF. CDR3 bases: TGTGCCAGCAGCTTAGGGCACAGTCCATTTGGCGAGCAGTACTTC.

CDR3 DNA sequence: TGTGCCAGCAGCCACCGGGACAGGGCAACCTACGAGCAGTACTTC. This translates into CASSHRDRATYEQYF. The chain carries TRBV7-9 and TRBJ2-7; TRBD1 matches 9 bases. Germline assignment: CDR1 SEHNR and CDR2 FQNEAQ (reference sequence). CDR3 length: 15 residues. Trimming cost V 5 bases and J 2 bases; bases outside gene matches: 7.

This clone has just one count. The DNA for the CDR3 is TGTGCCAGCAGCGTAGGAGGGGAGAGTAACACCGGGGAGCTGTTTTTT. It specifies CASSVGGESNTGELFF. This chain uses TRBV9 with TRBJ2-2; the D call may be TRBD1 or TRBD2 (5 bases each). CDR3 length: 16 residues. Germline V CDR1 and CDR2: SGDLS, YYNGEE. Between the trimmed V and J ends, which lost 0 bases and 2 bases, there was a span of 11 bases.

The genes are TRBV5-4 and TRBJ2-1, with 12 bases that match TRBD2. Losses at the gene ends were 0 bases for V and 7 bases for J; bases not matched to a gene: 8. The CDR3 is 17 amino acids. Germline V gives CDR1 SGHNT, CDR2 YYREEE (reference sequence). The CDR3 region is CASSLGLAGGPWNEQFF. CDR3 nucleotides: TGTGCCAGCAGCTTGGGGCTAGCGGGAGGGCCGTGGAATGAGCAGTTCTTC.

This clone was seen a single time. The chain recombines TRBV30 with TRBJ2-7; weak D call: TRBD2 (5 bases). V was trimmed by 0 bases and J by 3 bases, leaving 9 bases between them. CDR1 is GTSNPN and CDR2 is SVGIG in the germline V gene (reference sequence). The CDR3 runs to 13 residues. CDR3: CAWSVFEGYEQYF. In DNA form, the CDR3 reads TGTGCCTGGAGTGTATTTGAGGGCTACGAGCAGTACTTC.

CDR3 region: CSVRLGRTQYF. In DNA, the CDR3 is TGCAGCGTTAGACTCGGGAGGACCCAGTACTTC. V usage is TRBV29-1 and J usage is TRBJ2-5, with a possible D match to TRBD2 (6 bases). Germline V gives CDR1 SQVTM, CDR2 ANQGSEA. The CDR3 extends over 11 amino acids. The germline V and J ends were trimmed by 5 bases and 7 bases, with 11 bases remaining between them.

The CDR3 protein is CASSLAGDYEQFF. The CDR3 DNA reads TGTGCCAGCAGCCTAGCGGGAGATTATGAGCAGTTCTTC. The chain has TRBV14 and TRBJ2-1; TRBD2 matches 9 bases. In germline, CDR1 is SGHDN, CDR2 FVKESK. This CDR3 is built from 13 residues. Unmatched junction bases numbered 3, after V lost 4 bases and J lost 8 bases.

This clone was seen a single time. The chain is built from TRBV10-1 and TRBJ2-2, with D tentatively TRBD1 (5 bases). This CDR3 has 14 residues. V was cut by 4 bases and J by 4 bases, with 10 bases left in between. Germline V gives CDR1 WNHNN, CDR2 SYGVQD (reference sequence). CDR3 sequence reads: CASSVGQSTGELFF. DNA for the CDR3: TGCGCCAGCAGTGTGGGGCAAAGCACCGGGGAGCTGTTTTTT.

This rearrangement joins TRBV15 to TRBJ2-7, with 7 bases lining up with TRBD2. The V gene's germline CDR1 is LNHNV and CDR2 YYDKDF (reference sequence). CDR3 length: 17 amino acids. V gave up 2 bases and J gave up 0 bases; unmatched junction bases: 10. The CDR3 is CATSRSPPSGGSYEQYF. In DNA, the CDR3 is TGTGCCACCAGCAGAAGTCCGCCTAGCGGAGGCTCCTACGAGCAGTACTTC.

The chain carries TRBV11-2 and TRBJ2-1; 16 bases line up with TRBD2. The germline gives CDR1 SGHAT, CDR2 FQNNGV. The CDR3 extends over 18 amino acids. V lost 5 bases, J lost 6 bases, and 10 bases stayed unmatched. CDR3 coding DNA: TGTGCCAGCAGCCGGGGACTAGCGGGAGGGCGGTTGGGCAATGAGCAGTTCTTC. This translates into CASSRGLAGGRLGNEQFF.

The chain has TRBV7-2 and TRBJ2-1; D is possibly TRBD2 (5 bases). The V end lost 5 bases, the J end lost 8 bases, and 13 bases lay between the germline ends. CDR1 SGHTA and CDR2 FQGNSA come from the germline V gene. This CDR3 is 13 amino acids long. In DNA form, the CDR3 reads TGTGCCAGCAGCCCCGAACTAGTCTATGAGCAGTTCTTC. Amino acid sequence: CASSPELVYEQFF.

CDR3 in amino acids: CAISEGLGSSYNEQFF. CDR3 bases: TGTGCCATCAGTGAGGGACTAGGAAGCTCCTACAATGAGCAGTTCTTC. The V gene is TRBV10-3, the J gene TRBJ2-1; 7 bases agree with TRBD2. Germline values: CDR1 ENHRY, CDR2 SYGVKD. J gave up 0 bases and V 2 bases, and 4 bases lay outside the gene matches. This CDR3 contains 16 residues.

The chain carries TRBV19 and TRBJ1-2; D may be TRBD1 (6 bases). With 10 bases removed from V and 8 bases from J, the gap between germline ends came to 20 bases. CDR3 length equals 13 residues. The germline V gene has CDR1 LNHDA and CDR2 SQIVND (reference sequence). The CDR3 DNA reads TGTGCCACCGAAAAGTCAGGGGCGCGGGGCTACACCTTC. Translated: CATEKSGARGYTF.

V and J are TRBV9 and TRBJ2-7; D remains unclear. There are 14 residues in the CDR3. V shed 4 bases and J shed 2 bases, with 13 bases lying between them. Germline CDR1 and CDR2: SGDLS and YYNGEE. CDR3 nucleotides: TGTGCCAGCAGCCACCCCGGGTCCACCTACGAGCAGTACTTC. Translated, it gives CASSHPGSTYEQYF.

The CDR3 nucleotides are TGTGCCAGCAGAGACCGGGACAGTCTCTATGGCTACACCTTC. Translated: CASRDRDSLYGYTF. The chain joins TRBV6-5 to TRBJ1-2, with 7 bases lining up with TRBD1. Unmatched junction bases numbered 8, after V lost 6 bases and J lost 4 bases. Germline V gene sequence: CDR1 MNHEY, CDR2 SVGAGI. The CDR3 sequence is 14 residues long.

V gene TRBV7-9 combines with J gene TRBJ2-5; the D gene is possibly TRBD1 (6 bases). CDR1 and CDR2 from the germline V gene are SEHNR and FQNEAQ (reference sequence). V dropped 5 bases and J dropped 4 bases, with 14 bases sitting between them. The CDR3 runs to 14 residues. CDR3: CASSPVIRGETQYF. The CDR3 DNA is TGTGCCAGCAGCCCAGTGATCAGGGGAGAGACCCAGTACTTC. Full variable domain (rest looked up from reference TRBV7-9 and TRBJ2-5): DTGVSQNPRHKITKRGQNVTFRCDPISEHNRLYWYRQTLGQGPEFLTYFQNEAQLEKSRLLSDRFSAERPKGSFSTLEIQRTEQGDSAMYLCASSPVIRGETQYFGPGTRLLVL.

The chain uses TRBV9 and TRBJ1-1, with a weak D call TRBD1 (5 bases). Trimming took off 3 bases at V and 6 bases at J, with 12 bases between the two ends. The CDR3 is 13 residues long. Per the germline V gene, CDR1 is SGDLS and CDR2 is YYNGEE. The DNA of the CDR3 is TGTGCCAGCAGCGACCTGGGGGGATCTGAAGCTTTCTTT. Translated, it gives CASSDLGGSEAFF.

V is TRBV6-6 and J is TRBJ2-7; no clear D. The length of the CDR3 is 12 residues. The germline gives CDR1 MNHNY, CDR2 SVGAGI (reference sequence). The germline V and J ends were trimmed by 6 bases and 3 bases, with 9 bases remaining between them. As DNA, the CDR3 is TGTGCCAGCAGCATCTCAGGCTACGAGCAGTACTTC. Translated, it gives CASSISGYEQYF.

The chain recombines TRBV15 with TRBJ2-2, with D maybe TRBD2 (6 bases). Trimming left V 5 bases short and J 8 bases short, with 24 bases between. The length of the CDR3 is 17 residues. Germline V gene lookup returns CDR1 LNHNV and CDR2 YYDKDF (reference sequence). CDR3 coding DNA: TGTGCCACCAGCTCCAAGCCCGGAGGGCCGGTGTCTGGGGAGCTGTTTTTT. This codes for CATSSKPGGPVSGELFF.

The genes are TRBV7-2 and TRBJ2-7; TRBD2 might be the D (5 bases). This CDR3 comprises 16 residues. Deletions cut 7 bases from V and 3 bases from J, with 22 bases between. Germline V gene sequence: CDR1 SGHTA, CDR2 FQGNSA. The CDR3 protein is CASTTGKPPDGYEQYF. The CDR3 DNA follows: TGTGCCAGCACCACCGGGAAACCACCTGACGGCTACGAGCAGTACTTC.

This chain connects TRBV10-3 to TRBJ2-1; 11 bases agree with TRBD2. The ends lost 5 bases at V and 9 bases at J; junction bases unmatched: 6. The germline gives CDR1 ENHRY, CDR2 SYGVKD. The CDR3 length is 14 residues. CDR3 loop: CAISSTSGSSEQFF. The CDR3 bases are TGTGCCATCAGTTCAACTAGCGGGAGTAGTGAGCAGTTCTTC.